This is a list of T cell receptor beta chains from one sample in a study of blood T cell repertoires in COVID-19. Libraries were prepared by immunoSEQ multiplex PCR; TCRdb keeps only in-frame clonotypes and omits some of them. The repertoire includes about 400,000 clones, approximately 84% of them detected once, and about 3% sits in the top ten. What was sequenced was PBMCs or T cells enriched from blood (not recorded which). The receptors shown here come from a woman aged 25 to 39 who had recovered from COVID-19. Both conserved end residues are part of each CDR3. The D gene is left open where the match is weak. Expanded clones are given a class, and other clones once, few, many or no size at all.

J gene: TRBJ2-7; V gene: TRBV7-9; clone size: once; D gene: .; CDR3 DNA: TGTGCCAGCAGCGGGGCGGGAACCTACGAGCAGTACTTC; CDR3 protein: CASSGAGTYEQYF
J gene: TRBJ1-2; V gene: TRBV9; clone size: .; D gene: .; CDR3 DNA: TGTGCCAGCAGCGGACTGGACAGACCGAACACCTTC; CDR3 protein: CASSGLDRPNTF
J gene: TRBJ2-7; V gene: TRBV6-5; clone size: many; D gene: .; CDR3 DNA: TGTGCCAGCACTTTTTTGATGGGGGCTTACGAGCAGTACTTC; CDR3 protein: CASTFLMGAYEQYF
J gene: TRBJ2-2; V gene: TRBV19; clone size: .; D gene: TRBD1; CDR3 DNA: TGTGCCAGTACTATACAGGGGTCGAACACCGGGGAGCTGTTTTTT; CDR3 protein: CASTIQGSNTGELFF
J gene: TRBJ2-1; V gene: TRBV11-2; clone size: once; D gene: .; CDR3 DNA: TGTGCCAGCAGCTTAGTGGCCAATGAGCAGTTCTTC; CDR3 protein: CASSLVANEQFF
J gene: TRBJ1-5; V gene: TRBV5-3; clone size: .; D gene: TRBD1; CDR3 DNA: TGTGCCAAATCAGACAGGGCATGTCAGCCCCAGCATTTT; CDR3 protein: CAKSDRACQPQHF
J gene: TRBJ1-1; V gene: TRBV6-5; clone size: .; D gene: TRBD1; CDR3 DNA: TGTGCCAGCAGTTACGGGACAGCCTCTGAAGCTTTCTTT; CDR3 protein: CASSYGTASEAFF
J gene: TRBJ2-7; V gene: TRBV6-5; clone size: .; D gene: TRBD2; CDR3 DNA: TGTGCCAGCAGTTACACTAGCGGGATGGGCTACGAGCAGTACTTC; CDR3 protein: CASSYTSGMGYEQYF
J gene: TRBJ2-5; V gene: TRBV21-1; clone size: .; D gene: .; CDR3 DNA: TGTGCCAGCAGCTCGCGTCGGGGGGGAGACAGAGAGACCCAGTACTTC; CDR3 protein: CASSSRRGGDRETQYF
J gene: TRBJ1-2; V gene: TRBV4-1; clone size: .; D gene: .; CDR3 DNA: TGCGCCAGCGGAGGGGACGACTATGGCTACACCTTC; CDR3 protein: CASGGDDYGYTF
J gene: TRBJ2-7; V gene: TRBV7-9; clone size: .; D gene: TRBD1; CDR3 DNA: TGTGCCAGCAGCTGGACAGGGTCCGAGCAGTACTTC; CDR3 protein: CASSWTGSEQYF
J gene: TRBJ1-5; V gene: TRBV4-1; clone size: .; D gene: TRBD1; CDR3 DNA: TGCGCCAGCAGCCAGGCACAGGGGTTTGGCAATCAGCCCCAGCATTTT; CDR3 protein: CASSQAQGFGNQPQHF
J gene: TRBJ2-5; V gene: TRBV5-1; clone size: .; D gene: .; CDR3 DNA: TGCGCCAGCAGCTTGGAAGCAGGTCCCCAAGAGACCCAGTACTTC; CDR3 protein: CASSLEAGPQETQYF
J gene: TRBJ2-1; V gene: TRBV2; clone size: once; D gene: TRBD2; CDR3 DNA: TGTGCCAGTGGCGGGAGGGGTTCCTACAATGAGCAGTTCTTC; CDR3 protein: CASGGRGSYNEQFF
J gene: TRBJ2-6; V gene: TRBV7-2; clone size: once; D gene: TRBD2; CDR3 DNA: TGTGCCAGCAGCTTAAGGATGGGGGGGAGTGCCAACGTCCTGACTTTC; CDR3 protein: CASSLRMGGSANVLTF
J gene: TRBJ1-1; V gene: TRBV3-1/TRBV3-2; clone size: .; D gene: .; CDR3 DNA: TGTGCCAGCAGCCAAGATTTTCAGGGTCTAAACACTGAAGCTTTCTTT; CDR3 protein: CASSQDFQGLNTEAFF
J gene: TRBJ1-1; V gene: TRBV7-2; clone size: .; D gene: .; CDR3 DNA: TGTGCCAGCAGCTTAGGGAGGACAGTCACTGAAGCTTTCTTT; CDR3 protein: CASSLGRTVTEAFF
J gene: TRBJ2-1; V gene: TRBV24-1; clone size: .; D gene: .; CDR3 DNA: TGTGCCACCAGTGATTGGCGGAACTACAATGAGCAGTTCTTC; CDR3 protein: CATSDWRNYNEQFF
J gene: TRBJ2-7; V gene: TRBV28; clone size: .; D gene: .; CDR3 DNA: TGTGCCAGCAGTGGGACTCCTAGCTACGAGCAGTACTTC; CDR3 protein: CASSGTPSYEQYF
J gene: TRBJ1-4; V gene: TRBV29-1; clone size: .; D gene: .; CDR3 DNA: TGCAGCGTTGTTGTTGGGGGGGAAAAACTGTTTTTT; CDR3 protein: CSVVVGGEKLFF
J gene: TRBJ1-4; V gene: TRBV24-1; clone size: .; D gene: .; CDR3 DNA: TGTGCCGCTCAGGGGAGGGTGGATGAAAAACTGTTTTTT; CDR3 protein: CAAQGRVDEKLFF
J gene: TRBJ2-2; V gene: TRBV11-2; clone size: .; D gene: TRBD1; CDR3 DNA: TGTGCCAGCAGCTTATGGAGGGACAGGGGGGCCGGGGAGCTGTTTTTT; CDR3 protein: CASSLWRDRGAGELFF
J gene: TRBJ2-7; V gene: TRBV27; clone size: .; D gene: TRBD1; CDR3 DNA: TGTGCCAGCAGGGGGACAGGGGGAACCTACGAGCAGTACTTC; CDR3 protein: CASRGTGGTYEQYF
J gene: TRBJ1-1; V gene: TRBV29-1; clone size: .; D gene: .; CDR3 DNA: TGCAGCGTCGAGGAGGGGGGGACTGAAGCTTTCTTT; CDR3 protein: CSVEEGGTEAFF